Listed here is a single T cell receptor beta chain. V shed 0 bases and J shed 9 bases, with 14 bases lying between them. Germline V gene lookup returns CDR1 LNHNV and CDR2 YYDKDF (reference sequence). The length of the CDR3 is 14 residues. Both 60 Vbeta primers and 13 Jbeta primers went into the PCR. This table comes from immunoSEQ multiplex PCR, and its TCRdb copy is limited to in-frame clones, with some not included. The table includes 130,000 or so clones, approximately 76% detected once. The data originate from a study of cytomegalovirus exposure and HLA in healthy donors. V gene TRBV15 combines with J gene TRBJ2-5; D not certain. The sequenced material came from PBMCs. The receptor's source is a man aged 35 to 55 in good health and CMV-seronegative. The DNA for the CDR3 is TGTGCCACCAGCAGAGAGGCCCGCCTGGTGCCCCAGTACTTC. This translates into CATSREARLVPQYF.